The next 3 T cell receptor beta chains were all read from a single sample in a study of T-cell memory formation after mild COVID-19. TCRdb analysed the 5' RACE reads with MiXCR anew, one entry per CDR3 protein. The table has 470,000 or so distinct CDR3 sequences, 15% to 20% seen once. The sequenced sample consisted of PBMCs or a T cell subset sorted from them (not recorded which). The receptors shown here come from an adult woman who had mild COVID-19 (a few samples of this study predate the infection). Cell type and time point are not known.

The V call is TRBV5-1, the J call TRBJ2-7, with D maybe TRBD1 (5 bases). The V end was cut by 0 bases, the J end by 0 bases, with 10 bases between. Germline loops: CDR1 SGHRS, CDR2 YFSETQ. This CDR3 has 15 residues. The CDR3 DNA is TGCGCCAGCAGCTTGGCGGACACACCCTCCTACGAGCAGTACTTC. It codes for CASSLADTPSYEQYF.

This clonotype was seen at least ten times. This chain joins TRBV3-1 and TRBJ1-2; 10 bases match TRBD1. J lost 11 bases, V lost 1 base, and 4 bases had no gene match. The CDR3 has 13 amino acids. Per the germline V gene, CDR1 is LGHDT and CDR2 is YNNKEL (reference sequence). The chain's CDR3 is CASSQVRTGGYTF. In DNA, the CDR3 is TGTGCCAGCAGCCAAGTGAGGACAGGGGGATACACCTTC. Full variable domain (rest looked up from reference TRBV3-1 and TRBJ1-2): DTAVSQTPKYLVTQMGNDKSIKCEQNLGHDTMYWYKQDSKKFLKIMFSYNNKELIINETVPNRFSPKSPDKAHLNLHINSLELGDSAVYFCASSQVRTGGYTFGSGTRLTVV.

The V gene is TRBV20-1, the J gene TRBJ2-1; D may be TRBD2 (5 bases). The germline V gene has CDR1 DFQATT and CDR2 SNEGSKA (reference sequence). CDR3 length: 12 amino acids. Trimming pared 4 bases from V and 12 bases from J, leaving 16 bases between. The CDR3 here is CSATSMTRAQFF. CDR3 coding DNA: TGCAGTGCTACTAGCATGACCCGAGCGCAGTTCTTC.